The 18 T cell receptor beta chains reported below all come from one sample, sequenced in a study of radiation and T cells in renal cell carcinoma. This sample's time point: blood 2 weeks post-SBRT. The treatment: 15 Gy SBRT to primary tumor, nephrectomy 4 weeks later. TCRdb keeps only in-frame clones here, not all; method: immunoSEQ multiplex PCR. The data hold some 75,000 clones, with around 80% observed a single time. The sequencing used blood, collected from a patient whose treatment included radiotherapy and nephrectomy. The source of these receptors is a man between 60 and 70 years old with renal cell carcinoma.

This chain links TRBV29-1 with TRBJ1-1; no clear D gene. With 7 bases removed from V and 1 base from J, the gap between germline ends came to 16 bases. CDR1 is SQVTM and CDR2 is ANQGSEA in the germline V gene. The CDR3 has 14 amino acids. The CDR3 region is CSASILGKNTEAFF. The CDR3, as DNA: TGCAGCGCCAGCATCCTCGGGAAGAACACTGAAGCTTTCTTT. The full variable domain, rest sourced from reference TRBV29-1 and TRBJ1-1, is SAVISQKPSRDICQRGTSLTIQCQVDSQVTMMFWYRQQPGQSLTLIATANQGSEATYESGFVIDKFPISRPNLTFSTLTVSNMSPEDSSIYLCSASILGKNTEAFFGQGTRLTVV.

The chain has TRBV18 and TRBJ2-5, with a weak D call TRBD2 (6 bases). Germline V gives CDR1 KGHSH, CDR2 LQKENI. Trimming took off 2 bases at V and 5 bases at J, with 9 bases between the two ends. The CDR3 totals 13 residues. The CDR3 reads CASSPGGSETQYF. CDR3 sequence (DNA): TGTGCCAGCTCACCAGGGGGGTCTGAGACCCAGTACTTC.

V gene TRBV5-1 combines with J gene TRBJ2-4, with a possible D match to TRBD1 (5 bases). The CDR3 totals 16 residues. The germline V gene encodes CDR1 SGHRS and CDR2 YFSETQ. The V end lost 1 base, the J end lost 7 bases, and 18 bases lay between the germline ends. The CDR3 loop is CASSLSGQGLSNIQYF. DNA for the CDR3: TGCGCCAGCAGCTTGTCAGGTCAGGGCTTAAGTAACATTCAGTACTTC.

This clone has a handful of counts. The chain is built from TRBV19 and TRBJ1-1; D is unclear. V lost 6 bases, J lost 5 bases, and 19 bases lay in between. Germline V gives CDR1 LNHDA, CDR2 SQIVND (reference sequence). The CDR3 is made up of 15 amino acids. DNA for the CDR3: TGTGCCAGTAGGCCCGCGGGAGGGTACCTAACTGAAGCTTTCTTT. This gives the protein CASRPAGGYLTEAFF.

There are many counts of this clone. The chain uses TRBV5-6 and TRBJ2-7; D is possibly TRBD1 (6 bases). V lost 6 bases and J lost 4, with 17 bases in between. The CDR3 is 14 residues long. The V gene's germline CDR1 is SGHDT and CDR2 YYEEEE. CDR3 DNA: TGTGCCAGCATAGGGGGACGGCCGACTTACGAGCAGTACTTC. Protein product: CASIGGRPTYEQYF.

The rearrangement links TRBV19 to TRBJ2-3; D possibly matches TRBD1 or TRBD2 (5 bases each). The CDR3 is 14 residues long. V shed 5 bases and J shed 0 bases, with 9 bases lying between them. Germline V gene data show CDR1 as LNHDA and CDR2 as SQIVND (reference sequence). In DNA, the CDR3 is TGTGCCAGTAGTCCCGGGGCAAGCACAGATACGCAGTATTTT. Translation: CASSPGASTDTQYF.

The rearrangement uses TRBV7-2 and TRBJ1-1, with TRBD1 as a possible D gene (5 bases). The CDR3 spans 14 residues. V was cut by 3 bases and J by 4 bases, with 12 bases left in between. Germline CDR1 and CDR2: SGHTA and FQGNSA. CDR3 sequence (DNA): TGTGCCAGCAGCTTTACGGCAGGGTTCACTGAAGCTTTCTTT. Translating it yields CASSFTAGFTEAFF.

The chain combines TRBV4-1 with TRBJ2-5; maybe TRBD2 (5 bases). Trimming removed 0 bases from V and 3 bases from J, with 17 bases in between. CDR1 is MGHRA and CDR2 is YSYEKL in the germline V gene. CDR3 size: 17 residues. The CDR3 here is CASSQDPLAASEETQYF. For the CDR3, the DNA is TGCGCCAGCAGCCAAGATCCGCTAGCCGCCTCGGAAGAGACCCAGTACTTC.

J is TRBJ1-3 and V is TRBV5-6; D call uncertain. Germline lookup yields CDR1 SGHDT and CDR2 YYEEEE. The CDR3 has 17 residues. The V end lost 2 bases, the J end lost 0 bases, and 15 bases lay between the germline ends. In DNA, the CDR3 is TGTGCCAGCAGCTTATATCGGGCAAGAGGCTCTGGAAACACCATATATTTT. Translating it yields CASSLYRARGSGNTIYF.

The rearrangement links TRBV14 to TRBJ2-3; either TRBD1 or TRBD2 may supply D (5 bases each). Trimming cost V 4 bases and J 3 bases, with 14 bases left between them. CDR3 length equals 15 residues. Germline loops: CDR1 SGHDN, CDR2 FVKESK. This CDR3 reads CASSPTGLRTDTQYF. The CDR3 region has the DNA TGTGCCAGCAGCCCCACGGGGCTGAGGACAGATACGCAGTATTTT.

The chain links TRBV5-8 to TRBJ2-7, with 12 bases fitting TRBD2. In germline, CDR1 is SGHTS, CDR2 YDEGEE. V trimming: 4 bases; J trimming: 1 base; junction bases outside the gene matches: 3. The CDR3 consists of 15 residues. The CDR3, as DNA: TGTGCCAGCAGCCAAGGACTAGCGGGATCCTACGAGCAGTACTTC. Amino acid sequence: CASSQGLAGSYEQYF.

V is TRBV25-1 and J is TRBJ1-2, with D perhaps matching TRBD1 (5 bases). CDR1 is MGHDK and CDR2 is SYGVNS in the germline V gene. V was trimmed by 3 bases and J by 8 bases, leaving 10 bases between them. The CDR3 length is 12 residues. CDR3 amino acids: CASSDQGGGYTF. CDR3 DNA sequence: TGTGCCAGCAGTGATCAGGGTGGCGGCTACACCTTC.

V usage is TRBV5-6 and J usage is TRBJ2-2; 15 nucleotides align to TRBD2. V was pared by 2 bases and J by 7 bases, with 6 bases of the junction left unmatched. Germline CDR1 is SGHDT and CDR2 is YYEEEE. The length of the CDR3 is 17 residues. The CDR3 spells CASSFGLAGGPGGELFF. The DNA of the CDR3 is TGTGCCAGCAGCTTCGGACTAGCGGGAGGGCCCGGCGGGGAGCTGTTTTTT.

This clone came up a few times. The V call is TRBV7-3, the J call TRBJ2-6; weak D call: TRBD2 (5 bases). CDR1 SGHTA and CDR2 FQGTGA come from the germline V gene. Trimming removed 3 bases at V and 3 bases at J, with 9 bases between. This CDR3 contains 15 residues. The CDR3 loop is CASSLGAVGANVLTF. DNA for the CDR3: TGTGCCAGCAGCTTGGGAGCGGTTGGGGCCAACGTCCTGACTTTC.

The V gene is TRBV4-2, the J gene TRBJ2-2, with TRBD2 matching over 7 bases. This CDR3 has 16 residues. V dropped 4 bases and J dropped 5; count of bases not matched to a gene: 10. Germline V gives CDR1 LGHNA, CDR2 YNFKEQ. CDR3 sequence reads: CASSPRAGVYTGELFF. The CDR3 nucleotides are TGTGCCAGCAGCCCCCGGGCGGGAGTGTATACCGGGGAGCTGTTTTTT.

The chain links TRBV5-1 to TRBJ2-7; no clear D gene. Deletions cut 0 bases from V and 3 bases from J, with 28 bases between. The CDR3 is 20 residues long. CDR1 is SGHRS, CDR2 YFSETQ, per germline. CDR3 sequence reads: CASSLDLVGFSQKDLYEQYF. The CDR3 DNA follows: TGCGCCAGCAGCTTGGATCTTGTGGGTTTTAGCCAAAAGGACCTCTACGAGCAGTACTTC.

V usage is TRBV9 and J usage is TRBJ1-2; D perhaps matches TRBD1 (5 bases). Per germline, CDR1 SGDLS and CDR2 YYNGEE. Trimming shortened V by 4 bases and J by 4 bases, and 11 bases separated the two germline ends. There are 13 residues in the CDR3. The CDR3: CASSSSGGYGYTF. The CDR3 nucleotides are TGTGCCAGCAGCTCTTCCGGGGGCTATGGCTACACCTTC. Together with reference TRBV9 and TRBJ1-2, the CDR3 gives the full variable domain: DSGVTQTPKHLITATGQRVTLRCSPRSGDLSVYWYQQSLDQGLQFLIQYYNGEERAKGNILERFSAQQFPDLHSELNLSSLELGDSALYFCASSSSGGYGYTFGSGTRLTVV.

CDR3: CSAPISTEAFF. The CDR3, as DNA: TGCAGTGCTCCTATTAGTACTGAAGCTTTCTTT. The chain uses TRBV20-1 and TRBJ1-1; D gene unclear. This CDR3 spans 11 amino acids. CDR1 and CDR2 from the germline V gene are DFQATT and SNEGSKA (reference sequence). Trimming left V 5 bases short and J 5 bases short, with 9 bases between.